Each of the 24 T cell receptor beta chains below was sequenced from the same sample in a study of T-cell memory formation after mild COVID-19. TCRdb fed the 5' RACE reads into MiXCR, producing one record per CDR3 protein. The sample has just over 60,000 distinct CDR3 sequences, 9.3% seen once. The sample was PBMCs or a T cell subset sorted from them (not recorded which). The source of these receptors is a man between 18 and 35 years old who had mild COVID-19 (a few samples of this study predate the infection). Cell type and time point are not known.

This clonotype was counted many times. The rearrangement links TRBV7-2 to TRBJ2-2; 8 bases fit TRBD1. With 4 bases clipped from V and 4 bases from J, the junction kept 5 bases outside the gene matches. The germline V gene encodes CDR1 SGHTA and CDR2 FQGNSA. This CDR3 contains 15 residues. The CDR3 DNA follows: TGTGCCAGCAGCTCCCGACAGGGGTCCACCGGGGAGCTGTTTTTT. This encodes CASSSRQGSTGELFF.

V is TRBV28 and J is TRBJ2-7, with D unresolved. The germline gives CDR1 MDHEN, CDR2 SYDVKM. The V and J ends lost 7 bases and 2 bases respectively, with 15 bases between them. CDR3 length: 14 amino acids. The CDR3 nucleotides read TGTGCCAGCACCCACGCAGATACTCCCTACGAGCAGTACGTC. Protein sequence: CASTHADTPYEQYV.

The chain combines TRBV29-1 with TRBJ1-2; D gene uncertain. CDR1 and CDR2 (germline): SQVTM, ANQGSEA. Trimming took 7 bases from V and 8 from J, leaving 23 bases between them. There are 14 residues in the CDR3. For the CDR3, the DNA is TGCAGCGCCGGACCCGGACGCCAGGATACGGGCTACACCTTC. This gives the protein CSAGPGRQDTGYTF.

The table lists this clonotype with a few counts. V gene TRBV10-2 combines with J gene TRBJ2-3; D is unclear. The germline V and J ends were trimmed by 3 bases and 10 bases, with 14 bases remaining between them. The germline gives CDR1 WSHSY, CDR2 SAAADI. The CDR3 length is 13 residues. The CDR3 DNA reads TGCGCCAGCAGTGAAGATAGCCTAGGAGCGCAGTATTTT. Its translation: CASSEDSLGAQYF.

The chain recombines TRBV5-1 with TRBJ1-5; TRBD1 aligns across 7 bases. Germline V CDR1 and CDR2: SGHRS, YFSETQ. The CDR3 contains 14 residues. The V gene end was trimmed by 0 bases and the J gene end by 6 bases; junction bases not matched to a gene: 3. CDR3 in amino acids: CASSLVDRAQPQHF. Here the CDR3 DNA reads TGCGCCAGCAGCTTGGTCGACAGGGCTCAGCCCCAGCATTTT.

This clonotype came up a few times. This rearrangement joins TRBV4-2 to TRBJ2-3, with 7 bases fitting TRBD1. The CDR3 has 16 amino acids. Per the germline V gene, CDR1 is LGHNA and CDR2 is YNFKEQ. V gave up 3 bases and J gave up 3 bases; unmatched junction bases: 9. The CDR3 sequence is CASSQRPGQSTDTQYF. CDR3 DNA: TGTGCCAGCAGCCAGAGGCCGGGACAGTCGACAGATACGCAGTATTTT.

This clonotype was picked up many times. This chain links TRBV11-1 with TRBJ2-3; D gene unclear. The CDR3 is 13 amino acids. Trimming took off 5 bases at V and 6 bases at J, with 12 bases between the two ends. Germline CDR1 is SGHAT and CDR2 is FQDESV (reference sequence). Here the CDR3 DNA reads TGTGCCAGCAGCCCGCCGGGCGCGGATACGCAGTATTTT. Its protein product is CASSPPGADTQYF.

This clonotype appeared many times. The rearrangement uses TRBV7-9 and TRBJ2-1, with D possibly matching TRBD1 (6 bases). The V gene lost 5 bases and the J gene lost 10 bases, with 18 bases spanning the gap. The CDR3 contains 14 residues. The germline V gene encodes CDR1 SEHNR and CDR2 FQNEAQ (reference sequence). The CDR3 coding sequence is TGTGCCAGCAGCCCAAGCAAGGGGGTTGGCGAGCAGTTCTTC. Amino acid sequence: CASSPSKGVGEQFF. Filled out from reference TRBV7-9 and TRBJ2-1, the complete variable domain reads DTGVSQNPRHKITKRGQNVTFRCDPISEHNRLYWYRQTLGQGPEFLTYFQNEAQLEKSRLLSDRFSAERPKGSFSTLEIQRTEQGDSAMYLCASSPSKGVGEQFFGPGTRLTVL.

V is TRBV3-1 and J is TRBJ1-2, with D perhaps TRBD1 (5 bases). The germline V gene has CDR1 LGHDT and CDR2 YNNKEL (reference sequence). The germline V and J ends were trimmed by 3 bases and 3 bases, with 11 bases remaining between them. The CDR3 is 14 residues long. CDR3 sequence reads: CASSHRVGHYGYTF. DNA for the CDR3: TGTGCCAGCAGCCACAGGGTCGGGCACTATGGCTACACCTTC.

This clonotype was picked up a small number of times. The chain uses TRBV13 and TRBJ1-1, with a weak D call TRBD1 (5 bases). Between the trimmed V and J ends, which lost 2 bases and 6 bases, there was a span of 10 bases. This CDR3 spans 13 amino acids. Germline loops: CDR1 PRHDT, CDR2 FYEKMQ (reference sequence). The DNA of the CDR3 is TGTGCCAGCAGCTTACTTGGGGCAGCTGAAGCTTTCTTT. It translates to CASSLLGAAEAFF.

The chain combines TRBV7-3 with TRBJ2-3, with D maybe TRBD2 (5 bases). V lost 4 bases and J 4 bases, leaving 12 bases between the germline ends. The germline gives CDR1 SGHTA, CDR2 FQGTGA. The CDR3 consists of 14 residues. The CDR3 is CASSSSLAADTQYF. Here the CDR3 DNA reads TGTGCCAGCAGCTCGTCTCTAGCCGCAGATACGCAGTATTTT. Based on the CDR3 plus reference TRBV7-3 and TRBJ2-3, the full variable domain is GAGVSQTPSNKVTEKGKYVELRCDPISGHTALYWYRQSLGQGPEFLIYFQGTGAADDSGLPNDRFFAVRPEGSVSTLKIQRTERGDSAVYLCASSSSLAADTQYFGPGTRLTVL.

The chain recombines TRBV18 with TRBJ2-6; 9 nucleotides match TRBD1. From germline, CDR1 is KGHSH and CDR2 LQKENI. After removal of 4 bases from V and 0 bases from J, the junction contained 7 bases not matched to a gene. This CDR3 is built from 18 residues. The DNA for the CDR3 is TGTGCCAGCTCACAGCCGGGACAGGGTTTCTCTGGGGCCAACGTCCTGACTTTC. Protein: CASSQPGQGFSGANVLTF.

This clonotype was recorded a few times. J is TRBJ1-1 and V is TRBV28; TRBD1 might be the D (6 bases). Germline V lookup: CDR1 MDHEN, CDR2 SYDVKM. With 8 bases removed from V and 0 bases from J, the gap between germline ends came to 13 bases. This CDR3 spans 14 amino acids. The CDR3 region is CASRAGTMNTEAFF. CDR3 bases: TGTGCCAGCCGCGCCGGGACAATGAACACTGAAGCTTTCTTT.

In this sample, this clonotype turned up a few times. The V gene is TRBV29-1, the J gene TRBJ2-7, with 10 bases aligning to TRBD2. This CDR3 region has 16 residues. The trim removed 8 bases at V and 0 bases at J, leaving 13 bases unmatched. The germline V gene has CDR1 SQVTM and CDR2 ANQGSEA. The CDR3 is CSPPMSGGVSSYEQYF. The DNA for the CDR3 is TGCAGCCCTCCGATGAGCGGGGGGGTTAGCTCCTACGAGCAGTACTTC.

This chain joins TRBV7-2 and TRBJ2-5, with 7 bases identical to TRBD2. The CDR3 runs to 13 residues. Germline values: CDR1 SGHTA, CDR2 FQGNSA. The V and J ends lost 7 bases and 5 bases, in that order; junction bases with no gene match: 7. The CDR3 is CASTTMGGETQYF. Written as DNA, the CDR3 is TGTGCCAGCACGACTATGGGAGGGGAGACCCAGTACTTC.

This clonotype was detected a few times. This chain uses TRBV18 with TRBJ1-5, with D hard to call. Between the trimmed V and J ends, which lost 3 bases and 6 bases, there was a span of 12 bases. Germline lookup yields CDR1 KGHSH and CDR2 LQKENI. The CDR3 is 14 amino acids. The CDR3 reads CASSPIGGVQPQHF. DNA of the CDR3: TGTGCCAGCTCACCGATCGGCGGGGTTCAGCCCCAGCATTTT.

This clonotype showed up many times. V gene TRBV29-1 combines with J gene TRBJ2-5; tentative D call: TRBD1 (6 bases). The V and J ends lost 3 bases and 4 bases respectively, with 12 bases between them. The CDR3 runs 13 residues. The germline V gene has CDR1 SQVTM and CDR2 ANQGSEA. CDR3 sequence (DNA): TGCAGCGTTGACCAGGGGCTGGGAGAGACCCAGTACTTC. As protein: CSVDQGLGETQYF.

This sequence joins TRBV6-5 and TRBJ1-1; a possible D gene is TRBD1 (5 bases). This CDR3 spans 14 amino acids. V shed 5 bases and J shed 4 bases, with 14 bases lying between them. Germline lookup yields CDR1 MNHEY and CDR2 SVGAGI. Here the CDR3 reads CASSGPGGATEAFF. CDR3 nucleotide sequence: TGTGCCAGCAGTGGCCCTGGGGGTGCCACTGAAGCTTTCTTT.

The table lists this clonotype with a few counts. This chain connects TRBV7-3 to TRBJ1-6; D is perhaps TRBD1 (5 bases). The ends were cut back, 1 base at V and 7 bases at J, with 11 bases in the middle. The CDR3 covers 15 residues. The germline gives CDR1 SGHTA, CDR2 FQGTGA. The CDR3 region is CASSLNGGRNSPLHF. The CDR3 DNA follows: TGTGCCAGCAGCTTAAATGGGGGTAGGAATTCACCCCTCCACTTT.

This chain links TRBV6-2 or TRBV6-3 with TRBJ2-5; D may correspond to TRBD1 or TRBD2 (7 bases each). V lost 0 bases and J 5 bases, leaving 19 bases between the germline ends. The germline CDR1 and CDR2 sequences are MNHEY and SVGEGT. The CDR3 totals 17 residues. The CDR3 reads CASSYSPWEGAGETQYF. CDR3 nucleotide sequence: TGTGCCAGCAGTTACTCCCCTTGGGAGGGGGCAGGGGAGACCCAGTACTTC.

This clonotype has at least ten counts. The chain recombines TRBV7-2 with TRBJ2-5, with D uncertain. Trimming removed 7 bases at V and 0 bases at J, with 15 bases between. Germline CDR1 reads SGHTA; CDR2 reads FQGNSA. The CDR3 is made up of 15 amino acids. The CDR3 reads CASTRSMAYQETQYF. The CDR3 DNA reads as TGTGCCAGCACCCGCTCGATGGCCTACCAAGAGACCCAGTACTTC.

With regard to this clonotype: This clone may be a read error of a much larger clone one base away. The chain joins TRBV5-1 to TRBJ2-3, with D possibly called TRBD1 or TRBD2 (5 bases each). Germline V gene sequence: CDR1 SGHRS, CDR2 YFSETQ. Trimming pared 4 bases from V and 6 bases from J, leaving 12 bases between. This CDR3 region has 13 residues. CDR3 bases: TGCGCCAGCAGCACTGGGACGCGGGATACGCAGTATTTT. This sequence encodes CASSTGTRDTQYF.

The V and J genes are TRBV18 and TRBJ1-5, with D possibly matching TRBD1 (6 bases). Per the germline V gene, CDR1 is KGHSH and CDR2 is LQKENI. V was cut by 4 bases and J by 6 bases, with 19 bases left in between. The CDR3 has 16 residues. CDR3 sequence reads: CASSRDRTGSGQPQHF. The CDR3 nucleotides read TGTGCCAGCTCACGCGACCGCACAGGGAGTGGTCAGCCCCAGCATTTT.

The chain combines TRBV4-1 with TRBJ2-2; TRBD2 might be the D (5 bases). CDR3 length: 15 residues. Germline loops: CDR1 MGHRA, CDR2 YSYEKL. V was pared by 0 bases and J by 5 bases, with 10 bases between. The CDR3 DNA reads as TGCGCCAGCAGCCAAGATTATGAGGGAACCGGGGAGCTGTTTTTT. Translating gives CASSQDYEGTGELFF.